This record concerns one T cell receptor beta chain sequence. Germline CDR1 is KGHSH and CDR2 is LQKENI. This CDR3 is built from 16 residues. With 4 bases clipped from V and 10 bases from J, the junction kept 13 bases outside the gene matches. The sample originates from a study of control samples from healthy donors and cancer patients. Measured with immunoSEQ multiplex PCR; TCRdb has only the in-frame clones, and not every one. The data contain 95,000 to 150,000 clones, approximately 89% of them seen just once; the ten biggest clones take up around 3.5%. Input material: blood. This receptor was identified in a man aged 40-55 years in good health. The chain recombines TRBV18 with TRBJ1-6; 7 bases are shared with TRBD1. The CDR3: CASSLIPTGQGSPLHF. CDR3 nucleotide sequence: TGTGCCAGCTCACTTATACCGACAGGGCAGGGGTCACCCCTCCACTTT.